This T cell receptor beta chain was sequenced in a study of T cells in localized non-small cell lung cancer. Study-level points and caveats: A median of approximately 50 of the top 100 tumor clones appeared in adjacent lung, which was paired and uninvolved.

The CDR3 loop spans 16 amino acids. CDR1 is SGHRS, CDR2 YFSETQ, per germline. Trimming pared 4 bases from V and 0 bases from J, leaving 16 bases between. About this clone itself: Its antigen remains unknown.

Data came from immunoSEQ multiplex PCR; TCRdb stores just in-frame clones and leaves some out. The table includes just under 80,000 clones, more than 75% detected once. The source material was peripheral blood, sampled before any cancer treatment. This clonotype originated in a female donor older than 55 with stage I lung adenocarcinoma. The chain has TRBV5-1 and TRBJ1-1; D perhaps matches TRBD1 (5 bases). CDR3 nucleotides: TGCGCCAGCAGCCCCGGGACTCCGAGAATGAACACTGAAGCTTTCTTT. Translated, it gives CASSPGTPRMNTEAFF.